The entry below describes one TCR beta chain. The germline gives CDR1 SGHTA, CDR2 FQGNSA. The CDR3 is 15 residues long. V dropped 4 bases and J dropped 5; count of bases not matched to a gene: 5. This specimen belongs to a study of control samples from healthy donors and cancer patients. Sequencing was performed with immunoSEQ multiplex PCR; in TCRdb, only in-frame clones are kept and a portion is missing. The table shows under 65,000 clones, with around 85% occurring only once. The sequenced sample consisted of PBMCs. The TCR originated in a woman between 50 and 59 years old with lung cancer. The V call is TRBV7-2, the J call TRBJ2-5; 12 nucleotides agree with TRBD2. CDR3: CASSSTSGGLETQYF. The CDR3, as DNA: TGTGCCAGCAGCTCCACTAGCGGGGGGCTGGAGACCCAGTACTTC.